The next 32 T cell receptor beta chains were all read from a single sample in a study of T cell responses to AZD1222 COVID-19 vaccine. The data were produced by immunoSEQ multiplex PCR, yet TCRdb's version contains in-frame clones alone and is incomplete. The sample has about 140,000 clones; approximately 95% are singletons. The sequencing here drew on peripheral blood, taken on day 0 of MenACWY control vaccination. The receptors were gathered from an adult in good health.

This clone was picked up one time. This chain links TRBV4-1 with TRBJ1-3; D not certain. The CDR3 extends over 16 amino acids. From germline, CDR1 is MGHRA and CDR2 YSYEKL. Trimming took 0 bases from V and 0 from J, leaving 9 bases between them. This chain's CDR3 is CASSQDGVLSGNTIYF. Here the CDR3 DNA reads TGCGCCAGCAGCCAAGATGGCGTCCTCTCTGGAAACACCATATATTTT.

The chain is built from TRBV6-5 and TRBJ1-5; D may be TRBD1 (5 bases). CDR1 and CDR2 (germline): MNHEY, SVGAGI. The V end lost 6 bases, the J end lost 6 bases, and 12 bases lay between the germline ends. This CDR3 has 13 residues. CDR3: CASRRDDGQPQHF. DNA for the CDR3: TGTGCCAGCAGGCGGGACGATGGTCAGCCCCAGCATTTT.

The V and J genes are TRBV5-4 and TRBJ2-5; the match to TRBD1 covers 9 bases. In germline, CDR1 is SGHNT, CDR2 YYREEE (reference sequence). The CDR3 consists of 15 residues. The trim removed 4 bases at V and 5 bases at J, leaving 9 bases unmatched. DNA of the CDR3: TGTGCCAGCAGCGGGGGGACAGGGCCTCGGGAGACCCAGTACTTC. Translating gives CASSGGTGPRETQYF.

The chain recombines TRBV5-1 with TRBJ2-2, with 10 bases identical to TRBD2. The CDR3 runs 15 residues. Germline assignment: CDR1 SGHRS and CDR2 YFSETQ. Trimming removed 1 base from V and 5 bases from J; junction bases left unmatched: 2. For the CDR3, the DNA is TGCGCCAGCAGCTTGACTAGCGGGATTACCGGGGAGCTGTTTTTT. Translation: CASSLTSGITGELFF.

This chain uses TRBV7-6 with TRBJ1-4, with D hard to call. Germline CDR1 reads SGHVS; CDR2 reads FNYEAQ. Between the trimmed V and J ends, which lost 0 bases and 8 bases, there was a span of 7 bases. There are 13 residues in the CDR3. CDR3 sequence: CASSLAVSEKLFF. Written as DNA, the CDR3 is TGTGCCAGCAGCTTAGCGGTTTCGGAAAAACTGTTTTTT. Full variable domain (outside the CDR3, taken from reference TRBV7-6 and TRBJ1-4): GAGVSQSPRYKVTKRGQDVALRCDPISGHVSLYWYRQALGQGPEFLTYFNYEAQQDKSGLPNDRFSAERPEGSISTLTIQRTEQRDSAMYRCASSLAVSEKLFFGSGTQLSVL.

The chain carries TRBV12-3 or TRBV12-4 and TRBJ1-2; no reliable D call. The germline V and J ends were trimmed by 6 bases and 3 bases, with 8 bases remaining between them. The CDR3 runs 12 residues. In nucleotides, the CDR3 is TGTGCCAGCAGCCACAATGACTATGGCTACACCTTC. This encodes CASSHNDYGYTF.

V is TRBV3-1 (or the pseudogene TRBV3-2) and J is TRBJ1-2, with TRBD1 matching over 7 bases. CDR1 and CDR2 (germline): LGHDT, YNNKEL (reference sequence). J lost 4 bases, V lost 1 base, and 12 bases had no gene match. The CDR3 totals 17 residues. CDR3 sequence (DNA): TGTGCCAGCAGCCAAGTGATGACAGGGCGGCCGCCCTATGGCTACACCTTC. This encodes CASSQVMTGRPPYGYTF.

The chain recombines TRBV4-1 with TRBJ1-3; no definite D call. The CDR3 has 14 residues. The V and J ends lost 3 bases and 0 bases respectively, with 6 bases between them. In germline, CDR1 is MGHRA, CDR2 YSYEKL. The CDR3 coding sequence is TGCGCCAGCAGCCAGACAAGCTCTGGAAACACCATATATTTT. Translation: CASSQTSSGNTIYF.

V gene TRBV29-1 combines with J gene TRBJ1-1, with D hard to call. Germline V gene data show CDR1 as SQVTM and CDR2 as ANQGSEA. The V end was cut by 0 bases, the J end by 5 bases, with 16 bases between. The CDR3 totals 15 residues. This chain's CDR3 is CSVEESPTGSTEAFF. DNA for the CDR3: TGCAGCGTTGAAGAAAGTCCCACTGGGTCGACTGAAGCTTTCTTT.

The rearrangement joins TRBV6-1 to TRBJ2-1; 8 bases are a match to TRBD1. Unmatched junction bases numbered 2, after V lost 2 bases and J lost 5 bases. Germline V CDR1 and CDR2: MNHNS, SASEGT. CDR3 size: 14 residues. The CDR3 reads CASSEQGAHNEQFF. CDR3 coding DNA: TGTGCCAGCAGTGAACAGGGGGCCCACAATGAGCAGTTCTTC.

This sequence joins TRBV5-1 and TRBJ1-3, with unresolved D. Germline CDR1 SGHRS, CDR2 YFSETQ. The germline V and J ends were trimmed by 4 bases and 1 base, with 15 bases remaining between them. The CDR3 has 16 amino acids. In nucleotides, the CDR3 is TGCGCCAGCAGCACCTGGTCGGGAGTTTCTGGAAACACCATATATTTT. Amino acids: CASSTWSGVSGNTIYF.

The gene calls are TRBV2 and TRBJ1-4, with D unresolved. The CDR3 extends over 14 amino acids. Germline-derived CDR1 and CDR2 are SNHLY and FYNNEI. Trimming cost V 7 bases and J 0 bases, with 9 bases left between them. CDR3 in amino acids: CASIRSSTNEKLFF. The CDR3 nucleotides read TGTGCCAGCATAAGGAGTTCAACTAATGAAAAACTGTTTTTT.

The V call is TRBV6-5, the J call TRBJ2-2; 9 bases are shared with TRBD1. After removal of 4 bases from V and 0 bases from J, the junction contained 0 bases not matched to a gene. Germline V gene data show CDR1 as MNHEY and CDR2 as SVGAGI. The CDR3 loop spans 15 amino acids. In DNA, the CDR3 is TGTGCCAGCAGTTGGACAGGGGCGAACACCGGGGAGCTGTTTTTT. The encoded protein is CASSWTGANTGELFF.

V and J are TRBV5-1 and TRBJ2-7; 7 nucleotides align to TRBD1. CDR1 and CDR2 from the germline V gene are SGHRS and YFSETQ. There are 15 residues in the CDR3. J was trimmed by 7 bases and V by 0 bases; bases with no gene match: 10. The CDR3 loop reads CASSLGGGARGEQYF. In DNA, the CDR3 is TGCGCCAGCAGCTTGGGAGGGGGCGCGCGCGGAGAGCAGTACTTC.

This chain links TRBV2 with TRBJ1-5, with a weak D call TRBD1 (6 bases). V was cut by 1 base and J by 6 bases, with 7 bases left in between. The germline CDR1 and CDR2 sequences are SNHLY and FYNNEI. This CDR3 spans 13 amino acids. The CDR3 DNA reads as TGTGCCAGCAGTGAAGGAGGGGGTCAGCCCCAGCATTTT. Translating it yields CASSEGGGQPQHF.

V gene TRBV7-3 combines with J gene TRBJ2-1; D is possibly TRBD1 (7 bases). The CDR3 is 13 amino acids. Trimming left V 5 bases short and J 8 bases short, with 13 bases between. The V gene's germline CDR1 is SGHTA and CDR2 FQGTGA. CDR3 sequence reads: CASSAQGGHEQFF. The CDR3 nucleotides are TGTGCCAGCAGCGCTCAGGGGGGCCATGAGCAGTTCTTC.

In its sample, this clone was seen once. The V and J genes are TRBV12-3 or TRBV12-4 and TRBJ1-1; D not resolved. The CDR3 spans 13 residues. V was shortened by 6 bases and J by 0 bases, with 8 bases between the two germline ends. The CDR3 reads CASRLDLNTEAFF. The DNA for the CDR3 is TGTGCCAGCAGGCTAGACCTGAACACTGAAGCTTTCTTT.

CDR3 sequence (DNA): TGTGCCAGCAGCCAAGCATGGCCGACAGGGAGCACTGAAGCTTTCTTT. Amino acids: CASSQAWPTGSTEAFF. The J gene is TRBJ1-1, the V gene TRBV3-1 (or the pseudogene TRBV3-2), with 7 bases lining up with TRBD1. The CDR3 contains 16 residues. Per the germline V gene, CDR1 is LGHDT and CDR2 is YNNKEL (reference sequence). V lost 1 base to trimming and J lost 4 bases; unmatched junction nucleotides: 9.

The chain carries TRBV2 and TRBJ1-2; TRBD1 might be the D (5 bases). V was cut by 3 bases and J by 3 bases, with 8 bases left in between. Germline-derived CDR1 and CDR2 are SNHLY and FYNNEI. This CDR3 spans 13 amino acids. The CDR3 DNA follows: TGTGCCAGCAGTGACAGGGCGCACTATGGCTACACCTTC. The encoded protein is CASSDRAHYGYTF.

The chain joins TRBV19 to TRBJ2-7; D gene uncertain. The V and J ends lost 0 bases and 0 bases respectively, with 15 bases between them. This CDR3 contains 17 residues. The germline CDR1 and CDR2 sequences are LNHDA and SQIVND (reference sequence). CDR3 bases: TGTGCCAGTAGTATAGATGCCGGCCGTGCTGACTCCTACGAGCAGTACTTC. Amino acid sequence: CASSIDAGRADSYEQYF.

The rearrangement joins TRBV5-1 to TRBJ2-7; D call uncertain. The CDR3 is 13 residues long. Germline-derived CDR1 and CDR2 are SGHRS and YFSETQ. Deletions cut 1 base from V and 0 bases from J, with 5 bases between. The CDR3 DNA sequence: TGCGCCAGCAGCTTGATGAGCTCCTACGAGCAGTACTTC. The encoded protein is CASSLMSSYEQYF.

The chain carries TRBV9 and TRBJ1-6; D gene uncertain. The CDR3 extends over 15 amino acids. V gave up 3 bases and J gave up 1 base, with 8 bases separating them. The germline gives CDR1 SGDLS, CDR2 YYNGEE. CDR3 in amino acids: CASSERLSYNSPLHF. In nucleotides, the CDR3 is TGTGCCAGCAGCGAGCGTCTGTCCTATAATTCACCCCTCCACTTT.

The chain joins TRBV7-9 to TRBJ1-2, with no clear D. Trimming took off 4 bases at V and 8 bases at J, with 14 bases between the two ends. The V gene's germline CDR1 is SEHNR and CDR2 FQNEAQ (reference sequence). The CDR3 spans 13 residues. Here the CDR3 DNA reads TGTGCCAGCAGCTCGCCCTACCGGGGAGGCTACACCTTC. Translated, it gives CASSSPYRGGYTF.

This chain uses TRBV24-1 with TRBJ2-2; D may be TRBD1 or TRBD2 (5 bases each). CDR3 length equals 14 residues. V was trimmed by 9 bases and J by 4 bases, leaving 14 bases between them. Germline CDR1 KGHDR, CDR2 SFDVKD. CDR3 amino acids: CATAPTGTTGELFF. The CDR3 nucleotides read TGTGCCACCGCCCCGACCGGGACCACCGGGGAGCTGTTTTTT.

The CDR3 sequence is CASSSQGGAYEQYF. The CDR3 coding sequence is TGTGCCAGCAGTTCCCAGGGGGGGGCCTACGAGCAGTACTTC. The rearrangement links TRBV6-5 to TRBJ2-7; D tentatively reads TRBD1 or TRBD2 (7 bases each). This CDR3 is built from 14 residues. The ends were cut back, 4 bases at V and 2 bases at J, with 12 bases in the middle. The germline CDR1 and CDR2 sequences are MNHEY and SVGAGI.

The sample holds a few counts of this clone. The V call is TRBV4-2, the J call TRBJ2-1, with D perhaps matching TRBD1 (6 bases). This CDR3 is built from 12 residues. V was cut by 1 base and J by 9 bases, with 7 bases left in between. CDR1 and CDR2 from the germline V gene are LGHNA and YNFKEQ. CDR3 bases: TGTGCCAGCAGCCAAGGCAGGGGTGAGCAGTTCTTC. Translated, it gives CASSQGRGEQFF.

The rearrangement uses TRBV2 and TRBJ1-3; a possible D gene is TRBD1 (5 bases). The germline V gene encodes CDR1 SNHLY and CDR2 FYNNEI. The V end lost 4 bases, the J end lost 0 bases, and 10 bases lay between the germline ends. The CDR3 is made up of 15 amino acids. CDR3 coding DNA: TGTGCCAGCAGTGTTCTGGGGACCTCTGGAAACACCATATATTTT. Its protein product is CASSVLGTSGNTIYF.

J is TRBJ1-1 and V is TRBV2; D is unclear. Germline lookup yields CDR1 SNHLY and CDR2 FYNNEI. Trimming left V 5 bases short and J 3 bases short, with 13 bases between. The CDR3 totals 14 residues. CDR3 protein: CASSPITGHTEAFF. The CDR3 region has the DNA TGTGCCAGCAGTCCGATTACGGGCCACACTGAAGCTTTCTTT.

This sequence joins TRBV7-3 and TRBJ2-1; D is possibly TRBD1 or TRBD2 (5 bases each). The CDR3 runs to 15 residues. Germline values: CDR1 SGHTA, CDR2 FQGTGA. V was shortened by 4 bases and J by 4 bases, with 14 bases between the two germline ends. The CDR3 nucleotides read TGTGCCAGCAGCTGGGGACCCTCCTCTTACAATGAGCAGTTCTTC. It yields the protein CASSWGPSSYNEQFF.

The chain employs TRBV6-5 and TRBJ2-1, with TRBD2 matching 9 bases. V lost 11 bases and J lost 3; bases outside the gene matches: 5. Germline CDR1 and CDR2: MNHEY and SVGAGI. The CDR3 totals 13 residues. The CDR3 DNA reads TGTGCCGGCGCGGGAGGGCTCTACAATGAGCAGTTCTTC. It translates to CAGAGGLYNEQFF.

The V gene is TRBV4-3, the J gene TRBJ2-7; TRBD2 is a possible D gene (5 bases). The germline gives CDR1 LGHNA, CDR2 YSLEER. CDR3 length equals 14 residues. Deletions cut 3 bases from V and 2 bases from J, with 11 bases between. Written as DNA, the CDR3 is TGCGCCAGCAGCCAGGCTAGCTACACCTACGAGCAGTACTTC. Amino acid sequence: CASSQASYTYEQYF.

This chain uses TRBV7-9 with TRBJ1-4; 9 positions match TRBD1. V dropped 5 bases and J dropped 7; count of bases not matched to a gene: 11. Germline-derived CDR1 and CDR2 are SEHNR and FQNEAQ (reference sequence). This CDR3 is built from 16 residues. This CDR3 reads CASSHGTGWISEKLFF. The CDR3 DNA follows: TGTGCCAGCAGCCACGGGACAGGGTGGATTAGTGAAAAACTGTTTTTT.